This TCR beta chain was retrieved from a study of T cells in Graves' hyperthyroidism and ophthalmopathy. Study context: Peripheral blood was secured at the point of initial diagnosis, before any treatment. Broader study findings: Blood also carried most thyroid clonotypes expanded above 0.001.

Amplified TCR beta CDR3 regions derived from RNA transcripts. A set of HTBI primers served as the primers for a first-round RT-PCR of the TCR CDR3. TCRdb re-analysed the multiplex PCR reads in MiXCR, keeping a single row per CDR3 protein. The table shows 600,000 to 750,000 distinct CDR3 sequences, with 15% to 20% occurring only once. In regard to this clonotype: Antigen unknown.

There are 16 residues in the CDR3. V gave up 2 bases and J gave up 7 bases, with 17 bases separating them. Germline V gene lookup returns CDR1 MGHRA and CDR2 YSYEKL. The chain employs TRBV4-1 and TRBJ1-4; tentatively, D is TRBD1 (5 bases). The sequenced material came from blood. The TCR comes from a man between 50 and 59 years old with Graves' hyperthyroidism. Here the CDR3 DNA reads TGCGCCAGCAGCCAATCCTGGGTCCACGGGGGTGAAAAACTGTTTTTT. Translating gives CASSQSWVHGGEKLFF.